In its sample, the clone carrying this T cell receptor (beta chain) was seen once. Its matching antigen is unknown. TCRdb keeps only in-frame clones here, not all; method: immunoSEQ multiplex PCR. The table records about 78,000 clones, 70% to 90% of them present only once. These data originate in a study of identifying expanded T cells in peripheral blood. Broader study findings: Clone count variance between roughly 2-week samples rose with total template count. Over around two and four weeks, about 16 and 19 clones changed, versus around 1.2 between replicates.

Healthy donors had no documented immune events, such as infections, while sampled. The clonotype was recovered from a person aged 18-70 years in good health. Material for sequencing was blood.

The CDR3 spells CASSLQLAVTDTQYF. CDR3 coding DNA: TGTGCCAGCAGCTTACAACTAGCGGTCACAGATACGCAGTATTTT. The chain uses TRBV7-2 and TRBJ2-3; 8 positions agree with TRBD2. The CDR3 is made up of 15 amino acids. V lost 2 bases to trimming and J lost 2 bases; unmatched junction nucleotides: 3. Germline-derived CDR1 and CDR2 are SGHTA and FQGNSA.